This passage covers 3 T cell receptor beta chains from one sample sequenced in a study of molecular identifiers for immune sequencing clone quantification. TCRdb re-derived calls from the PCR reads in MiXCR, one entry per CDR3 protein. The data show approximately 550,000 distinct CDR3 sequences, about 25% seen once. The sequenced sample was naive CD8+ T cells from blood, with Jurkat cell RNA spiked in. Subset indicated: FACS-sorted CD8+CD4-CCR7+CD45RA+ naive T cells. Receptors were obtained from a human donor in good health. Some libraries in this study had Jurkat cell RNA spiked in.

This clonotype was seen only a few times. This rearrangement joins TRBV7-6 to TRBJ1-1; 7 nucleotides line up with TRBD1. Germline-derived CDR1 and CDR2 are SGHVS and FNYEAQ. With 3 bases clipped from V and 3 bases from J, the junction kept 7 bases outside the gene matches. The CDR3 is 15 amino acids. In DNA, the CDR3 is TGTGCCAGCAGCTTGGGAGGGGGCGGTTACACTGAAGCTTTCTTT. It translates to CASSLGGGGYTEAFF. The whole variable domain, filled in from reference TRBV7-6 and TRBJ1-1, reads GAGVSQSPRYKVTKRGQDVALRCDPISGHVSLYWYRQALGQGPEFLTYFNYEAQQDKSGLPNDRFSAERPEGSISTLTIQRTEQRDSAMYRCASSLGGGGYTEAFFGQGTRLTVV.

J is TRBJ2-7 and V is TRBV7-9, with 9 bases fitting TRBD2. J was trimmed by 9 bases and V by 0 bases; bases with no gene match: 12. This CDR3 has 16 amino acids. Per germline, CDR1 SEHNR and CDR2 FQNEAQ (reference sequence). CDR3 sequence: CASSLAVSGRSHGQYF. The CDR3, as DNA: TGTGCCAGCAGCTTAGCGGTGAGCGGGAGGTCCCACGGGCAGTACTTC.

With respect to this clonotype: Possible read error: a much larger clone is one base away. A read error is likely, as this CDR3 ends without the conserved phenylalanine or tryptophan. This chain joins TRBV29-1 and TRBJ2-5; D unresolved. Trimming cost V 5 bases and J 2 bases, with 18 bases left between them. The CDR3 has 15 amino acids. The germline V gene encodes CDR1 SQVTM and CDR2 ANQGSEA. CDR3 in amino acids: CSVSGLGLGQETQYL. The CDR3 DNA sequence: TGCAGCGTTTCTGGGCTGGGCTTGGGGCAAGAGACCCAGTACCTC.